What follows is one T cell receptor (beta chain) and its context. No antigen is known for it. This record belongs to a study of CD4+ T cells in melanoma. Regarding the study as a whole: Neoantigen-specific CD4+ T cells in melanoma reportedly had diverse differentiation states.

Libraries were prepared by immunoSEQ multiplex PCR; TCRdb keeps only in-frame clonotypes and omits some of them. The table includes about 140,000 clones, 85% to 95% detected once. In germline, CDR1 is SNHLY, CDR2 FYNNEI. CDR3 size: 16 residues. V lost 3 bases and J lost 4, with 18 bases in between. The chain links TRBV2 to TRBJ1-2; TRBD1 is a possible D gene (5 bases). The TCR was taken from a human donor with melanoma. CDR3 nucleotide sequence: TGTGCCAGCAGTGATAGCAGGGTCGCTGTTGCCTATGGCTACACCTTC. Its protein is CASSDSRVAVAYGYTF.